One sample yielded the 14 T cell receptor beta chains listed below, sequenced in a study of response to subunit inactivated influenza vaccine. Via MiXCR, TCRdb re-called the RT-PCR reads, giving one row per CDR3 protein. In the table there are roughly 650,000 distinct CDR3 sequences, around 14% of which are singletons. The source was PBMCs from blood, collected about 13 days after vaccination. Receptor source: a middle-aged man who received an inactivated influenza vaccine.

This chain's CDR3 is CASSAGQATKNIQYF. The CDR3 nucleotides read TGTGCCAGCAGCGCCGGACAGGCAACCAAAAACATTCAGTACTTC. The rearrangement joins TRBV7-9 to TRBJ2-4; 7 bases line up with TRBD1. The germline CDR1 and CDR2 sequences are SEHNR and FQNEAQ (reference sequence). After removal of 5 bases from V and 2 bases from J, the junction contained 6 bases not matched to a gene. The CDR3 runs to 15 residues. Full variable domain (outside the CDR3, taken from reference TRBV7-9 and TRBJ2-4): DTGVSQNPRHKITKRGQNVTFRCDPISEHNRLYWYRQTLGQGPEFLTYFQNEAQLEKSRLLSDRFSAERPKGSFSTLEIQRTEQGDSAMYLCASSAGQATKNIQYFGAGTRLSVL.

The chain uses TRBV28 and TRBJ2-7; D call uncertain. Per germline, CDR1 MDHEN and CDR2 SYDVKM. CDR3 size: 11 residues. V lost 4 bases and J 4 bases, leaving 5 bases between the germline ends. CDR3 sequence (DNA): TGTGCCAGCAGTTATCAATACGAGCAGTACTTC. As protein: CASSYQYEQYF.

This clonotype was counted between two and nine times. The genes are TRBV7-3 and TRBJ1-6; the match to TRBD1 covers 7 bases. CDR1 and CDR2 from the germline V gene are SGHTA and FQGTGA. V gave up 0 bases and J gave up 9 bases; unmatched junction bases: 5. CDR3 size: 15 residues. The CDR3 protein is CASSLTRDSGSPLHF. As DNA, the CDR3 is TGTGCCAGCAGCTTAACCCGGGACAGCGGTTCACCCCTCCACTTT.

The gene calls are TRBV20-1 and TRBJ2-5; no clear D. This CDR3 has 13 residues. The V gene's germline CDR1 is DFQATT and CDR2 SNEGSKA (reference sequence). V was cut by 3 bases and J by 5 bases, with 13 bases left in between. Here the CDR3 reads CSARIESLETQYF. The CDR3 coding sequence is TGCAGTGCTAGGATTGAGAGTTTGGAGACCCAGTACTTC.

This clonotype came up many times. The rearrangement uses TRBV5-1 and TRBJ2-7, with D unclear. V was cut by 1 base and J by 5 bases, with 10 bases left in between. The germline V gene encodes CDR1 SGHRS and CDR2 YFSETQ. The CDR3 loop spans 13 amino acids. This chain's CDR3 is CASSLLTGDEQYF. The DNA of the CDR3 is TGCGCCAGCAGCTTGCTTACTGGGGACGAGCAGTACTTC.

In its sample, this clonotype was seen a few times. The chain couples TRBV3-1 to TRBJ2-1, with 10 bases fitting TRBD1. Trimming cost V 4 bases and J 6 bases; bases outside gene matches: 0. The CDR3 runs 13 residues. Looked up from germline, CDR1 is LGHDT and CDR2 is YNNKEL (reference sequence). The CDR3 sequence: CASSRQGANEQFF. CDR3 DNA sequence: TGTGCCAGCAGCCGACAGGGGGCCAATGAGCAGTTCTTC.

The chain joins TRBV11-2 to TRBJ2-7, with D hard to call. V was cut by 5 bases and J by 0 bases, with 17 bases left in between. There are 16 residues in the CDR3. Germline V lookup: CDR1 SGHAT, CDR2 FQNNGV. For the CDR3, the DNA is TGTGCCAGCAGCCACCCCCGGTACACAGTCTCCTACGAGCAGTACTTC. Residues: CASSHPRYTVSYEQYF.

The V and J genes are TRBV12-3 or TRBV12-4 and TRBJ2-5; 9 bases map to TRBD1. The CDR3 has 14 residues. V lost 9 bases to trimming and J lost 5 bases; unmatched junction nucleotides: 10. This chain's CDR3 is CASRTGALGETQYF. CDR3 bases: TGTGCCAGTCGGACAGGGGCTTTGGGGGAGACCCAGTACTTC.

This clonotype came up a few times. This chain uses TRBV6-1 with TRBJ2-7; 11 bases align to TRBD2. This CDR3 is built from 16 residues. Per germline, CDR1 MNHNS and CDR2 SASEGT. Trimming cost V 6 bases and J 3 bases; bases outside gene matches: 10. The chain's CDR3 is CASRGGPGTSGYEQYF. DNA of the CDR3: TGTGCCAGCAGAGGGGGCCCCGGGACTAGCGGCTACGAGCAGTACTTC.

The chain has TRBV11-2 and TRBJ2-1; 9 positions match TRBD1. This CDR3 has 16 residues. The germline gives CDR1 SGHAT, CDR2 FQNNGV. The ends lost 5 bases at V and 7 bases at J; junction bases unmatched: 12. CDR3 amino acids: CASSRIPGQGLNEQFF. CDR3 nucleotide sequence: TGTGCCAGCAGCCGAATCCCGGGACAGGGATTGAATGAGCAGTTCTTC.

The rearrangement links TRBV30 to TRBJ2-7; D ambiguous. Germline CDR1 is GTSNPN and CDR2 is SVGIG (reference sequence). The V gene lost 4 bases and the J gene lost 2 bases, with 12 bases spanning the gap. The length of the CDR3 is 13 residues. The CDR3, as DNA: TGTGCCTGGATGGTACCCCTGGCCTACGAGCAGTACTTC. Protein product: CAWMVPLAYEQYF.

The count of this clonotype is one. Being one base from a much bigger clone, this may be a read error. V usage is TRBV29-1 and J usage is TRBJ2-1; D unclear. Germline lookup yields CDR1 SQVTM and CDR2 ANQGSEA. V was shortened by 3 bases and J by 3 bases, with 12 bases between the two germline ends. This CDR3 is 14 amino acids long. CDR3 in amino acids: CSVDLGVIYNEQFF. CDR3 DNA: TGCAGCGTTGATTTAGGCGTGATCTACAATGAGCAGTTCTTC.

The V and J genes are TRBV12-3 or TRBV12-4 and TRBJ1-4, with D possibly being TRBD1 (6 bases). This CDR3 comprises 14 residues. V lost 6 bases to trimming and J lost 3 bases, with 11 bases between them. The chain's CDR3 is CASRLTGPNEKLFF. The CDR3 nucleotides read TGTGCCAGCAGGCTGACAGGCCCTAATGAAAAACTGTTTTTT.

V usage is TRBV7-2 and J usage is TRBJ2-1; possibly TRBD2 for D (7 bases). Trimming took off 3 bases at V and 0 bases at J, with 15 bases between the two ends. Per the germline V gene, CDR1 is SGHTA and CDR2 is FQGNSA. The CDR3 contains 17 residues. CDR3 sequence (DNA): TGTGCCAGCAGCTTGAGTGGCGGGGGCTACTCCTACAATGAGCAGTTCTTC. Protein product: CASSLSGGGYSYNEQFF.